The source of this TCR beta chain is a study of long-term antiretroviral therapy in people with HIV. Regarding the study as a whole: The repertoire was dominated at all time points by clones expanded before ART. Blood dating 2004 to 2017 may reflect older ART regimens. ART adherence, viral resistance and therapy changes went undocumented.

In the case of this clone: What it binds is not known.

Survey-level resolution applied to immunoSEQ assay v3.0. The assay was immunoSEQ multiplex PCR, and TCRdb's table has in-frame clones only and misses some. The sample yields around 19,000 clones, roughly nine tenths seen once. This CDR3 has 15 residues. V shed 6 bases and J shed 2 bases, with 14 bases lying between them. Germline loops: CDR1 MNHEY, CDR2 SVGAGI. For each donor, at least one pre-ART and at least two post-ART PBMC samples were available. The genes are TRBV6-5 and TRBJ2-1, with D possibly being TRBD1 (5 bases). This specimen consisted of unsorted PBMCs, obtained approximately 4.5 years before starting antiretroviral therapy. This clonotype was sampled from a woman in her twenties or thirties with HIV. For the CDR3, the DNA is TGTGCCAGCAGCCTGGCCTCAGGGCCCTACAATGAGCAGTTCTTC. As protein: CASSLASGPYNEQFF.